The sequence of this T cell receptor (beta chain) was determined in a study of blood T cell repertoires in COVID-19 (dated by TCRdb to the early 2020s). For the study in its entirety: Samples covering the acute and convalescent phases of COVID-19 were provided by collaborators in the United States, Italy and Spain. A freely available public database, intended as a resource for researchers studying the immune response to SARS-CoV-2, is where the repertoires were released. The samples were drawn from two sources: the first 160 participants of the ongoing ImmuneRACE study, and 1,200 or so subjects contributed by 6 global collaborators. Where HLA class I and class II types were available, the types were taken from metadata supplied by the sample provider, not from assay-based typing. The dataset comprised deeply sampled blood TCRbeta repertoires from subjects exposed to, actively infected with, or recovered from COVID-19. Nearly every sample came with metadata listing a de-identified subject ID, COVID-19 status, age in years and sex. The prospective study material was composed of cDNA or gDNA derived from T cells, B-cell-depleted T cells, or PBMCs. The paper as a whole reports these results and caveats: Clinical and demographic metadata were provided uncurated, with the amount varying by source and participant.

Whole blood was collected in K2EDTA tubes by collaborating institutions according to the institutions' own protocols. For TCRbeta analysis, collaborators shipped samples as frozen whole blood, isolated PBMCs, or DNA extracted from either of those sample types. Note on this clone: No cognate antigen has been identified for it. Per-base quality was not reported, and no clone a single base away is much larger than it.

TCRbeta CDR3 regions were amplified from genomic DNA by means of the immunoSEQ Assay, a bias-controlled multiplex PCR. From the authors' description of their analysis: Within the assay, amplification of reference gene primers was used to estimate how many nucleated cells each sample contained. To quantify the absolute abundance of each unique TCRbeta CDR3 rearrangement, sequence reads were collapsed and filtered. For each sample, productive Simpson clonality was calculated by taking the square root of Simpson's diversity index across productive rearrangements. Sourced from immuneACCESS, this table was stored by TCRdb with only in-frame sequences that have V and J called. A share of the clones is absent; for the studies checked, an unresolved V gene accounts for under half, and the remainder has no known explanation. V, J and clone size derive from that table, while D and trimming were established from the DNA sequence. The sample table contains some 250,000 clones; only one count was recorded for more than 65% of them. The ten largest clonotypes hold 4.4% of the sample.

From the cysteine up to the phenylalanine, the CDR3 has a length of 13 residues. The DNA shown is the 39-base CDR3, in frame from base 1. As encoded in the germline V gene (reference sequence), CDR1 is GTSNPN while CDR2 is SVGIG. V loses 3 bases at its end and J loses 7 bases; junction bases beyond the gene matches: 3. The TCR comes from a man in his fifties with active or convalescent COVID-19. The sequence is built from TRBV30 and TRBJ2-1, with TRBD2 identical over 10 junction bases. The sample was peripheral blood. The CDR3 sequence is CAWRLAGGNEQFF. The sequenced DNA: TGTGCCTGGAGGTTAGCGGGGGGTAATGAGCAGTTCTTC.